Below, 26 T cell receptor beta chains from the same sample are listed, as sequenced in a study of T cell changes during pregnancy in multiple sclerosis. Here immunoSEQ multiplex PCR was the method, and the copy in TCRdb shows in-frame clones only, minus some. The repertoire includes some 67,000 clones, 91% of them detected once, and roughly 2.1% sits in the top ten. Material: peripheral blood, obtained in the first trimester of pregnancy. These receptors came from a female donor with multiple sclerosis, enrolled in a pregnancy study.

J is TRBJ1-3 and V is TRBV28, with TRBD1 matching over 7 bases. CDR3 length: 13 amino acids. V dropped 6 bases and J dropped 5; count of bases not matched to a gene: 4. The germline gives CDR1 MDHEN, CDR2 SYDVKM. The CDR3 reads CASRGDSRNTIYF. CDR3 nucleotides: TGTGCCAGCAGAGGGGACAGTAGAAACACCATATATTTT.

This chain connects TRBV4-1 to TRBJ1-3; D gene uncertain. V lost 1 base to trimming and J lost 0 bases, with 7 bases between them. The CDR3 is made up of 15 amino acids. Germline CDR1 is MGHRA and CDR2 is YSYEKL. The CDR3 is CASSQGPFSGNTIYF. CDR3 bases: TGCGCCAGCAGCCAAGGGCCTTTCTCTGGAAACACCATATATTTT.

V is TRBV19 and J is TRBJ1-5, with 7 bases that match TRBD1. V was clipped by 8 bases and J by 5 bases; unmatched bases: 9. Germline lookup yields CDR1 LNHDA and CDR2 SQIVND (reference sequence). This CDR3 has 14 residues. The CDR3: CASSSQGGDQPQHF. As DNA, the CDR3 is TGTGCCAGTTCTTCGCAGGGGGGTGATCAGCCCCAGCATTTT.

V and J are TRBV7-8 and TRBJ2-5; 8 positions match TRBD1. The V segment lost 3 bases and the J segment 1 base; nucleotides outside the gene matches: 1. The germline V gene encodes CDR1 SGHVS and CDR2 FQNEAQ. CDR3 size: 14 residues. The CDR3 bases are TGTGCCAGCAGCTTGGGACAGGCCCAAGAGACCCAGTACTTC. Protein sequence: CASSLGQAQETQYF.

The CDR3 DNA reads as TGTGCCAGCAAAACAGGGGTGGGGGATAATTCACCCCTCCACTTT. Protein product: CASKTGVGDNSPLHF. The chain couples TRBV27 to TRBJ1-6; 7 bases are shared with TRBD1. With 7 bases clipped from V and 5 bases from J, the junction kept 8 bases outside the gene matches. This CDR3 is built from 15 residues. Germline values: CDR1 MNHEY, CDR2 SMNVEV (reference sequence).

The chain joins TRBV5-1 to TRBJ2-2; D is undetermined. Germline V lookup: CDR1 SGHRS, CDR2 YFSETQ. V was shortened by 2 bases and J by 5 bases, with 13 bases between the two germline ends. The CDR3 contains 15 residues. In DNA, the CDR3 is TGCGCCAGCAGCTTTTCGACTCCTGGAACCGGGGAGCTGTTTTTT. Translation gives CASSFSTPGTGELFF.

The CDR3 nucleotides are TGCGCCAGCAGCTCGACCTCTAGCGGGGGAGGGAATGAGCAGTTCTTC. Protein: CASSSTSSGGGNEQFF. The gene calls are TRBV5-1 and TRBJ2-1; TRBD2 matches 10 bases. The V gene's germline CDR1 is SGHRS and CDR2 YFSETQ. Germline trimming cut 3 bases from V and 7 bases from J; bases unmatched to any gene: 10. The length of the CDR3 is 16 residues.

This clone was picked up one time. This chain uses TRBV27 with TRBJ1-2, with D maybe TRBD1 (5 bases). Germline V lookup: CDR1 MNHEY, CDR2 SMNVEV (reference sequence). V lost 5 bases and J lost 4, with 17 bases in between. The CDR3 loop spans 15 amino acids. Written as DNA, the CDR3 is TGTGCCAGCAGTCTAGGGCCCACGGGGGGCTATGGCTACACCTTC. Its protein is CASSLGPTGGYGYTF.

This CDR3 is CAWSSQGNQPQHF. The CDR3 DNA reads TGTGCCTGGAGTTCGCAGGGGAATCAGCCCCAGCATTTT. The gene calls are TRBV30 and TRBJ1-5; the D gene is possibly TRBD1 (6 bases). Germline CDR1 GTSNPN, CDR2 SVGIG (reference sequence). Trimming cost V 2 bases and J 4 bases, with 9 bases left between them. The CDR3 has 13 residues.

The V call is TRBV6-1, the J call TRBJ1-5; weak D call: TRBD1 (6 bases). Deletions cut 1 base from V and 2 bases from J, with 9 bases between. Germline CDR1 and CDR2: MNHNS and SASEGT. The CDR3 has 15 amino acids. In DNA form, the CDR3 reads TGTGCCAGCAGTGAAGTCTCAGGGGGCAATCAGCCCCAGCATTTT. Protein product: CASSEVSGGNQPQHF.

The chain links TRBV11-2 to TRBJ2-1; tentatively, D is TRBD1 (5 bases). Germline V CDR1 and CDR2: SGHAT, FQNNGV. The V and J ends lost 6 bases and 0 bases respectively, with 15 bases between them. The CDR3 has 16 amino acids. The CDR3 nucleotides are TGTGCCAGCAGTCAGAGACAGCCCGTCTCCTACAATGAGCAGTTCTTC. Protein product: CASSQRQPVSYNEQFF. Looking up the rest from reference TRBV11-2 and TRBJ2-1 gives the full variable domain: EAGVAQSPRYKIIEKRQSVAFWCNPISGHATLYWYQQILGQGPKLLIQFQNNGVVDDSQLPKDRFSAERLKGVDSTLKIQPAKLEDSAVYLCASSQRQPVSYNEQFFGPGTRLTVL.

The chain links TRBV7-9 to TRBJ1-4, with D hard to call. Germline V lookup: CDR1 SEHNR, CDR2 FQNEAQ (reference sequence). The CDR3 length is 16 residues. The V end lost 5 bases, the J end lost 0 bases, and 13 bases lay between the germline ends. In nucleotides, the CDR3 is TGTGCCAGCAGCCCAAGAGGGTCACCAACTAATGAAAAACTGTTTTTT. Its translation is CASSPRGSPTNEKLFF. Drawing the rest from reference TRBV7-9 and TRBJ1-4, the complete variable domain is DTGVSQNPRHKITKRGQNVTFRCDPISEHNRLYWYRQTLGQGPEFLTYFQNEAQLEKSRLLSDRFSAERPKGSFSTLEIQRTEQGDSAMYLCASSPRGSPTNEKLFFGSGTQLSVL.

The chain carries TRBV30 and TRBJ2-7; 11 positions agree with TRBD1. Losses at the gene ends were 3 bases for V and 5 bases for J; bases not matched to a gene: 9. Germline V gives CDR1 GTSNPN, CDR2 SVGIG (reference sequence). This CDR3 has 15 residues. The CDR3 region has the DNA TGTGCCTGGAGAAACATGAGGACAGGGGGCCACGAGCAGTACTTC. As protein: CAWRNMRTGGHEQYF.

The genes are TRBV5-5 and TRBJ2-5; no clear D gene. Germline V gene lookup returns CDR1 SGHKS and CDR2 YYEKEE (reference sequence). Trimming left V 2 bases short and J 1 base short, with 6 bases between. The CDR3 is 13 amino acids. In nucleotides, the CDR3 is TGTGCCAGCAGCTTTATGGCCCAAGAGACCCAGTACTTC. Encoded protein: CASSFMAQETQYF.

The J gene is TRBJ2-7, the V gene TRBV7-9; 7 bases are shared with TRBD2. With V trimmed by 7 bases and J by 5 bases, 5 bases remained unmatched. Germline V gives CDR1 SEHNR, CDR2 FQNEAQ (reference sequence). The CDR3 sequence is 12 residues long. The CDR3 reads CASTPGGNEQYF. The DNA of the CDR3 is TGTGCCAGCACCCCGGGGGGAAACGAGCAGTACTTC.

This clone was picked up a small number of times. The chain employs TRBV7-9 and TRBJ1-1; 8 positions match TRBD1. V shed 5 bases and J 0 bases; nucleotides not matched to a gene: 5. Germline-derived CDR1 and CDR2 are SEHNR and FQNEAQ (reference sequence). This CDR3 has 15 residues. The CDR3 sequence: CASSGLGQVNTEAFF. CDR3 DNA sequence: TGTGCCAGCAGCGGGCTGGGACAGGTGAACACTGAAGCTTTCTTT.

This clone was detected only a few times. The DNA for the CDR3 is TGCGCCAGCAGCCAGGGCGGGACAGAACATTCACCCCTCCACTTT. Translated, it gives CASSQGGTEHSPLHF. The chain couples TRBV4-1 to TRBJ1-6; TRBD1 agrees at 7 bases. The CDR3 has 15 amino acids. Germline trimming cut 3 bases from V and 8 bases from J; bases unmatched to any gene: 7. Germline V lookup: CDR1 MGHRA, CDR2 YSYEKL.

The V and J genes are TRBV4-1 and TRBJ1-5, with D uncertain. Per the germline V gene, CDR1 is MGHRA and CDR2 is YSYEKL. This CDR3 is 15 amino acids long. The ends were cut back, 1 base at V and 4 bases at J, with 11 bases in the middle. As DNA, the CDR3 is TGCGCCAGCAGCCAAGGAGGCGCGGAGAATCAGCCCCAGCATTTT. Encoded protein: CASSQGGAENQPQHF.

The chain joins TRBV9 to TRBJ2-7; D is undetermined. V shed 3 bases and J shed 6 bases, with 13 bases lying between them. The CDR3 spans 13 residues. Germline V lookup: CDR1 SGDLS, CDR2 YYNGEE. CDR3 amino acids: CASSASFGSEQYF. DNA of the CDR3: TGTGCCAGCAGCGCCTCCTTCGGTAGCGAGCAGTACTTC.

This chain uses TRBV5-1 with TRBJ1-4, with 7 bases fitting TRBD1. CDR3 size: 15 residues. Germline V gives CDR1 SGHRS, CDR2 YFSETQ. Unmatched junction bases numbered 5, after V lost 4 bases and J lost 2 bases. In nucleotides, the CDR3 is TGCGCCAGCAGCAGAAACAGGGGCACTAATGAAAAACTGTTTTTT. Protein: CASSRNRGTNEKLFF.

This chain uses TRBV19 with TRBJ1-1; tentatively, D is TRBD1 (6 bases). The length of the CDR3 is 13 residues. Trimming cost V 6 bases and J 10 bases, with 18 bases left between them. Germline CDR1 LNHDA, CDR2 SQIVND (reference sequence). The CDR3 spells CASSLGQRPPAFF. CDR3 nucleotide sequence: TGTGCCAGTAGCCTCGGACAGCGTCCCCCAGCTTTCTTT.

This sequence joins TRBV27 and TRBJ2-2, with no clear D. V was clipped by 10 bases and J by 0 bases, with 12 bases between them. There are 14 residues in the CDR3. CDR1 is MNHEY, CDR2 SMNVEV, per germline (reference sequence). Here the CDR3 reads CATRRDPNTGELFF. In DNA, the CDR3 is TGTGCCACCCGAAGAGATCCGAACACCGGGGAGCTGTTTTTT.

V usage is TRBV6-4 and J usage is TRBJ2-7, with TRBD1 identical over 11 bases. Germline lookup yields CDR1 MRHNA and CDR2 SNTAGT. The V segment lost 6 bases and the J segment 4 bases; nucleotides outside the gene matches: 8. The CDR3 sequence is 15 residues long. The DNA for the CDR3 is TGTGCCAGCAGAGTCGAGGACAGGGGGCTGTACGAGCAGTACTTC. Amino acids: CASRVEDRGLYEQYF.

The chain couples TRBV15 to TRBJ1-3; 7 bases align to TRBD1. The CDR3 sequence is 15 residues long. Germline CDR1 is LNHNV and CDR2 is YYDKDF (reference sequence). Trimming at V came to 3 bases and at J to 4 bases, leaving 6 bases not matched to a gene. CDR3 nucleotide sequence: TGTGCCACCAGCAGTTCAACAGGGGCCGGAAACACCATATATTTT. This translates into CATSSSTGAGNTIYF.

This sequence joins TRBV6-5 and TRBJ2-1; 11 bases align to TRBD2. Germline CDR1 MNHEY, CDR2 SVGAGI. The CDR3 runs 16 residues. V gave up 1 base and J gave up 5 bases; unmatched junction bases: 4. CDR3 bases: TGTGCCAGCAGTTACTGGACTAGCGGGCCGAACAATGAGCAGTTCTTC. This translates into CASSYWTSGPNNEQFF.

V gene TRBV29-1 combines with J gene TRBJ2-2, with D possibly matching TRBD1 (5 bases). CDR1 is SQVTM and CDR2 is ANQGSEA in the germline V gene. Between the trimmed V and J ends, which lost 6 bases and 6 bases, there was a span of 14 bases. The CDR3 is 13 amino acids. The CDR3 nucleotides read TGCAGCGTACTCATGACAGTCCCCGGGGAGCTGTTTTTT. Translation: CSVLMTVPGELFF.